The 25 T cell receptor beta chains given below trace back to one sample, sequenced in a study of blood T cell repertoires in COVID-19. Using immunoSEQ multiplex PCR, the repertoire was profiled, and TCRdb retains in-frame clones only, with some absent. The sample consists of about 160,000 clones, less than 85% of them appearing once. Sequencing was done on a sample of peripheral blood. These TCRs come from a woman aged 40-49 years with COVID-19, enrolled during active disease.

The chain has TRBV27 and TRBJ2-5; TRBD1 matches 7 bases. Germline trimming cut 0 bases from V and 2 bases from J; bases unmatched to any gene: 0. The CDR3 length is 14 residues. CDR1 and CDR2 from the germline V gene are MNHEY and SMNVEV (reference sequence). The CDR3, as DNA: TGTGCCAGCAGTTTATCCAGGGGGCAAGAGACCCAGTACTTC. Its translation is CASSLSRGQETQYF.

The rearrangement links TRBV27 to TRBJ2-7; 8 nucleotides agree with TRBD2. The CDR3 length is 13 residues. V was pared by 1 base and J by 7 bases, with 3 bases of the junction left unmatched. Germline lookup yields CDR1 MNHEY and CDR2 SMNVEV (reference sequence). Here the CDR3 DNA reads TGTGCCAGCAGTTTATTGGTAGCGGGAGAGCAGTACTTC. As protein: CASSLLVAGEQYF.

This clone was picked up many times. The chain employs TRBV28 and TRBJ1-5; 7 nucleotides align to TRBD1. Trimming cost V 7 bases and J 0 bases; bases outside gene matches: 6. Germline values: CDR1 MDHEN, CDR2 SYDVKM. This CDR3 has 15 residues. The CDR3 coding sequence is TGTGCCAGCAACTTTAAGGGGGCTAGCAATCAGCCCCAGCATTTT. Amino acid sequence: CASNFKGASNQPQHF.

This clone appeared a few times. The chain couples TRBV5-1 to TRBJ1-5; D call uncertain. CDR3 length equals 15 residues. Looked up from germline, CDR1 is SGHRS and CDR2 is YFSETQ. Deletions cut 0 bases from V and 0 bases from J, with 7 bases between. CDR3 DNA: TGCGCCAGCAGCTTGGGTGAGGGTAGCAATCAGCCCCAGCATTTT. It codes for CASSLGEGSNQPQHF.

The chain has TRBV15 and TRBJ2-6; 7 nucleotides line up with TRBD1. The CDR3 covers 15 residues. V lost 4 bases to trimming and J lost 1 base; unmatched junction nucleotides: 1. Germline-derived CDR1 and CDR2 are LNHNV and YYDKDF (reference sequence). This CDR3 is CATSTRGSGANVLTF. For the CDR3, the DNA is TGTGCCACCAGCACCAGGGGGTCTGGGGCCAACGTCCTGACTTTC. Together with reference TRBV15 and TRBJ2-6, the CDR3 gives the full variable domain: DAMVIQNPRYQVTQFGKPVTLSCSQTLNHNVMYWYQQKSSQAPKLLFHYYDKDFNNEADTPDNFQSRRPNTSFCFLDIRSPGLGDTAMYLCATSTRGSGANVLTFGAGSRLTVL.

The chain has TRBV3-1 (or the pseudogene TRBV3-2) and TRBJ1-5, with D unclear. Germline CDR1 is LGHDT and CDR2 is YNNKEL (reference sequence). This CDR3 region has 14 residues. The V end was cut by 1 base, the J end by 4 bases, with 8 bases between. The CDR3 nucleotides are TGTGCCAGCAGCCAAGCCGGGAGGAATCAGCCCCAGCATTTT. Its protein is CASSQAGRNQPQHF.

The rearrangement links TRBV19 to TRBJ2-1; D might be TRBD2 (6 bases). The CDR3 length is 16 residues. Germline V gene lookup returns CDR1 LNHDA and CDR2 SQIVND (reference sequence). The germline V and J ends were trimmed by 11 bases and 4 bases, with 24 bases remaining between them. The CDR3, as DNA: TGTGCCTCTCGACCGGGCGGGGCGGATTGGTACAATGAGCAGTTCTTC. As protein: CASRPGGADWYNEQFF.

The chain joins TRBV3-1 (or the pseudogene TRBV3-2) to TRBJ2-1; D gene uncertain. Trimming removed 4 bases from V and 8 bases from J, with 12 bases in between. Germline-derived CDR1 and CDR2 are LGHDT and YNNKEL (reference sequence). The CDR3 consists of 13 residues. For the CDR3, the DNA is TGTGCCAGCAGCCGATTAGACCTAGATGAGCAGTTCTTC. This gives the protein CASSRLDLDEQFF.

CDR3 nucleotides: TGTGCCAGCATCCCGGGACATGGCAATCAGCCCCAGCATTTT. Protein sequence: CASIPGHGNQPQHF. This chain links TRBV28 with TRBJ1-5, with D perhaps TRBD1 (6 bases). Germline lookup yields CDR1 MDHEN and CDR2 SYDVKM. V was pared by 7 bases and J by 2 bases, with 12 bases between. The CDR3 runs 14 residues.

This clone has only a few counts. V gene TRBV7-9 combines with J gene TRBJ2-1; D possibly corresponds to TRBD2 (6 bases). This CDR3 is 13 amino acids long. The V end lost 3 bases, the J end lost 8 bases, and 11 bases lay between the germline ends. Germline CDR1 SEHNR, CDR2 FQNEAQ (reference sequence). In nucleotides, the CDR3 is TGTGCCAGCAGCTTCCTCACTAGCTATGAGCAGTTCTTC. Protein product: CASSFLTSYEQFF.

This clone rates as medium-sized. The CDR3 protein is CASSRGGAGTEAFF. The CDR3 region has the DNA TGTGCCAGCAGCCGGGGGGGCGCGGGCACTGAAGCTTTCTTT. The chain uses TRBV3-1 (or the pseudogene TRBV3-2) and TRBJ1-1, with D maybe TRBD1 (6 bases). The CDR3 runs 14 residues. The germline V and J ends were trimmed by 4 bases and 4 bases, with 13 bases remaining between them. CDR1 LGHDT and CDR2 YNNKEL come from the germline V gene (reference sequence).

In its sample, this clone was seen a few times. The chain links TRBV27 to TRBJ2-1; D is unresolved. The V end was cut by 2 bases, the J end by 8 bases, with 10 bases between. The CDR3 is made up of 13 amino acids. Looked up from germline, CDR1 is MNHEY and CDR2 is SMNVEV (reference sequence). The CDR3 sequence is CASSLSSSYEQFF. The CDR3 DNA reads TGTGCCAGCAGTTTAAGTAGCAGCTATGAGCAGTTCTTC.

The CDR3 DNA is TGTGCCAGCAGTTACGGAACTAGTGTCGGAGAGACCCAGTACTTC. Its protein product is CASSYGTSVGETQYF. J is TRBJ2-5 and V is TRBV6-2 or TRBV6-3; tentatively, D is TRBD2 (5 bases). This CDR3 is 15 amino acids long. V was pared by 2 bases and J by 4 bases, with 14 bases between. Germline V gene sequence: CDR1 MNHEY, CDR2 SVGEGT.

The gene calls are TRBV2 and TRBJ1-1; D is undetermined. The V gene lost 3 bases and the J gene lost 1 base, with 15 bases spanning the gap. This CDR3 has 16 residues. Germline CDR1 is SNHLY and CDR2 is FYNNEI. The DNA for the CDR3 is TGTGCCAGCAGTGAGGGAGGGCCGCCGGAGAACACTGAAGCTTTCTTT. Amino acid sequence: CASSEGGPPENTEAFF.

Only one count was recorded for this clone. J is TRBJ1-1 and V is TRBV28; TRBD1 aligns across 9 bases. With V trimmed by 7 bases and J by 1 base, 13 bases remained unmatched. The germline CDR1 and CDR2 sequences are MDHEN and SYDVKM. This CDR3 comprises 17 residues. The CDR3 bases are TGTGCCAGCATCGGTTCGGGACAGGGAAGGGGGAACACTGAAGCTTTCTTT. Protein product: CASIGSGQGRGNTEAFF.

J is TRBJ2-3 and V is TRBV3-1 (or the pseudogene TRBV3-2); 9 bases align to TRBD2. The length of the CDR3 is 16 residues. The germline V gene encodes CDR1 LGHDT and CDR2 YNNKEL (reference sequence). Losses at the gene ends were 6 bases for V and 2 bases for J; bases not matched to a gene: 9. CDR3 amino acids: CASRPSGGGATDTQYF. In DNA form, the CDR3 reads TGTGCCAGCAGACCCAGCGGCGGGGGGGCCACAGATACGCAGTATTTT.

For the CDR3, the DNA is TGTGCCAGTAGTAAAACCGGGACAGATGAAAAACTGTTTTTT. Encoded protein: CASSKTGTDEKLFF. J is TRBJ1-4 and V is TRBV19, with TRBD1 matching over 7 bases. The germline V gene has CDR1 LNHDA and CDR2 SQIVND (reference sequence). J lost 6 bases, V lost 4 bases, and 5 bases had no gene match. The CDR3 spans 14 residues.

This clone was picked up many times. The genes are TRBV19 and TRBJ2-2; 10 positions agree with TRBD2. The CDR3 is made up of 15 amino acids. Germline V gene sequence: CDR1 LNHDA, CDR2 SQIVND (reference sequence). V shed 6 bases, J shed 7 bases, and the junction held 8 bases outside the gene matches. The CDR3 reads CASRWASGSIGELFF. CDR3 bases: TGTGCCAGTAGGTGGGCTAGCGGGAGCATCGGGGAGCTGTTTTTT.

CDR3 protein: CASSPETETQYF. The DNA of the CDR3 is TGTGCCAGCAGCCCAGAAACTGAGACCCAGTACTTC. The chain uses TRBV3-1 (or the pseudogene TRBV3-2) and TRBJ2-5; D remains ambiguous. Germline V gene lookup returns CDR1 LGHDT and CDR2 YNNKEL (reference sequence). The V end was cut by 4 bases, the J end by 5 bases, with 8 bases between. The CDR3 runs 12 residues.

Written as DNA, the CDR3 is TGTGCCAGCTCACGGCGGACAAGCGCCGCAGGCACAGATACGCAGTATTTT. Translation gives CASSRRTSAAGTDTQYF. The chain uses TRBV18 and TRBJ2-3, with a tentative D call TRBD1 (5 bases). V was clipped by 4 bases and J by 1 base, with 18 bases between them. The CDR3 is 17 residues long. Germline lookup yields CDR1 KGHSH and CDR2 LQKENI.

The rearrangement uses TRBV27 and TRBJ2-7, with 8 bases lining up with TRBD1. This CDR3 spans 13 amino acids. V lost 6 bases, J lost 1 base, and 2 bases stayed unmatched. Germline CDR1 is MNHEY and CDR2 is SMNVEV (reference sequence). For the CDR3, the DNA is TGTGCCAGCAGAACAGGGGGTTCCTACGAGCAGTACTTC. Its protein product is CASRTGGSYEQYF.

V and J are TRBV14 and TRBJ2-2; TRBD1 aligns across 9 bases. V dropped 4 bases and J dropped 7; count of bases not matched to a gene: 7. Germline V CDR1 and CDR2: SGHDN, FVKESK. The CDR3 is 15 amino acids. CDR3 nucleotides: TGTGCCAGCAGCCGAACAGGGGGCTTGGGCGGGGAGCTGTTTTTT. Translation: CASSRTGGLGGELFF. Full variable domain (outside the CDR3, taken from reference TRBV14 and TRBJ2-2): EAGVTQFPSHSVIEKGQTVTLRCDPISGHDNLYWYRRVMGKEIKFLLHFVKESKQDESGMPNNRFLAERTGGTYSTLKVQPAELEDSGVYFCASSRTGGLGGELFFGEGSRLTVL.

This chain joins TRBV11-2 and TRBJ2-5; 11 nucleotides agree with TRBD1. V trimming: 5 bases; J trimming: 2 bases; junction bases outside the gene matches: 1. The germline CDR1 and CDR2 sequences are SGHAT and FQNNGV. The CDR3 has 14 amino acids. For the CDR3, the DNA is TGTGCCAGCAGCAGGGACAGGGGGCAAGAGACCCAGTACTTC. Encoded protein: CASSRDRGQETQYF.

This rearrangement joins TRBV7-2 to TRBJ2-3, with 8 bases that match TRBD2. V gave up 5 bases and J gave up 4 bases; unmatched junction bases: 11. The germline V gene encodes CDR1 SGHTA and CDR2 FQGNSA. The CDR3 consists of 16 residues. CDR3 nucleotide sequence: TGTGCCAGCAGCAAAGGTGGGACTAGGAGGGCAGATACGCAGTATTTT. Protein sequence: CASSKGGTRRADTQYF. Variable domain in full (rest from reference TRBV7-2 and TRBJ2-3): GAGVSQSPSNKVTEKGKDVELRCDPISGHTALYWYRQSLGQGLEFLIYFQGNSAPDKSGLPSDRFSAERTGGSVSTLTIQRTQQEDSAVYLCASSKGGTRRADTQYFGPGTRLTVL.

At least ten counts were recorded for this clone. This chain connects TRBV20-1 to TRBJ1-4; 8 bases are shared with TRBD1. Germline V CDR1 and CDR2: DFQATT, SNEGSKA (reference sequence). The length of the CDR3 is 14 residues. Trimming took 3 bases from V and 8 from J; bases not matched to a gene: 8. CDR3 in amino acids: CSASQGALSEKLFF. As DNA, the CDR3 is TGCAGTGCTAGTCAGGGGGCTCTGTCCGAAAAACTGTTTTTT.